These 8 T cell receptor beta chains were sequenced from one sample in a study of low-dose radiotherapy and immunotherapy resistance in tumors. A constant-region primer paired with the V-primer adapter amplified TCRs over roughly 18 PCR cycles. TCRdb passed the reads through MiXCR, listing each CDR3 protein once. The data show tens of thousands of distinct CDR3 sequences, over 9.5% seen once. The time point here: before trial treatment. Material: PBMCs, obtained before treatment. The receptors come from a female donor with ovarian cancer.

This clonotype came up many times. The DNA of the CDR3 is TGTGCCAGCAGCGGGACAGGGGCTTACAATGAGCAGTTCTTC. It translates to CASSGTGAYNEQFF. J is TRBJ2-1 and V is TRBV6-2 or TRBV6-3, with 10 bases aligning to TRBD1. Germline V gene sequence: CDR1 MNHEY, CDR2 SVGEGT. CDR3 length: 14 amino acids. After removal of 6 bases from V and 4 bases from J, the junction contained 3 bases not matched to a gene.

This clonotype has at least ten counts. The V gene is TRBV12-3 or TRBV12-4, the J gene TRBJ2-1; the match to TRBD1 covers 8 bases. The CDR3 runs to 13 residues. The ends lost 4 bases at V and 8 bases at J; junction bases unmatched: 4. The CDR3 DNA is TGTGCCAGCAGTTCGGACAGGGACCATGAGCAGTTCTTC. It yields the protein CASSSDRDHEQFF.

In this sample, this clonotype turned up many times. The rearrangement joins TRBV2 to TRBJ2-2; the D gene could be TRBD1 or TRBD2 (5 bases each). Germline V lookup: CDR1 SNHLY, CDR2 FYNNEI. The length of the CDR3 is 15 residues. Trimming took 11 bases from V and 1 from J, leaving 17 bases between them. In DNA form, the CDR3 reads TGTGCCGGTACGAAGGGGACCAAGAACACCGGGGAGCTGTTTTTT. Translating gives CAGTKGTKNTGELFF.

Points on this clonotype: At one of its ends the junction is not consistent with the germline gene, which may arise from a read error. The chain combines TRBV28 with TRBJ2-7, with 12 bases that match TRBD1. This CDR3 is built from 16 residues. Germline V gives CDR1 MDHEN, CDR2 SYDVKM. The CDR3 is CASSLPGTGGSHEQYF. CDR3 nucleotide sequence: TGTGCCAGCAGTTTACCCGGGACAGGGGGCTCCCACGAGCAGTACTTC.

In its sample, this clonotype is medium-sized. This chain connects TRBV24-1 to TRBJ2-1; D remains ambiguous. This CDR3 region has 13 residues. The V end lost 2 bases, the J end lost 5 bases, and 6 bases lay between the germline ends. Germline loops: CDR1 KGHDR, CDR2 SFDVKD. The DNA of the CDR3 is TGTGCCACCAGTGATTATCTTGACAATGAGCAGTTCTTC. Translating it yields CATSDYLDNEQFF.

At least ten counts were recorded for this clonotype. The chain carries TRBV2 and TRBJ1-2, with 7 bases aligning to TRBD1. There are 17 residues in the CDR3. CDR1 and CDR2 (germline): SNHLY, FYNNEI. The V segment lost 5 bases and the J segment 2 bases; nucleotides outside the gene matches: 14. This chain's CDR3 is CASSRGQERTKNYGYTF. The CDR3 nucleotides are TGTGCCAGCAGTCGAGGACAGGAGAGGACAAAAAACTATGGCTACACCTTC.

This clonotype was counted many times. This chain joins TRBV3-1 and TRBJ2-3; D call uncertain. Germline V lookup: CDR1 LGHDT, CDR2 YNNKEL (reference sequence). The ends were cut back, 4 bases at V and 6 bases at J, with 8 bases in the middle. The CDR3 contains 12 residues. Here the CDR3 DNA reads TGTGCCAGCAGCCCGGAGTGGGATACGCAGTATTTT. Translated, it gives CASSPEWDTQYF.

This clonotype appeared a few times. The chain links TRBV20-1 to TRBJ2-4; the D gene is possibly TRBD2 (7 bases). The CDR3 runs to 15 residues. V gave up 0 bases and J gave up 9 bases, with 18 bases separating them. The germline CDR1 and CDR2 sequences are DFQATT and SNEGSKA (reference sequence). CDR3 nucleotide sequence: TGCAGTGCTAGAGATAGGGGAGGGGAGGGGGGCATTCAGTACTTC. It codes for CSARDRGGEGGIQYF.